This entry lists 11 T cell receptor beta chains sequenced from one sample in a study of cytomegalovirus exposure and HLA in healthy donors. The PCR employed 60 Vbeta primers together with 13 Jbeta primers. Data came from immunoSEQ multiplex PCR; TCRdb stores just in-frame clones and leaves some out. The profile shows 85,000 to 100,000 clones, over 65% of them singletons. Sequencing input: PBMCs. Source of these receptors: a woman aged 60-75 years in good health and CMV-seronegative.

The chain employs TRBV18 and TRBJ1-1; no definite D call. Trimming removed 6 bases at V and 1 base at J, with 9 bases between. This CDR3 region has 13 residues. CDR1 and CDR2 from the germline V gene are KGHSH and LQKENI. CDR3 coding DNA: TGTGCCAGCTCGACGGGAGAGAACACTGAAGCTTTCTTT. Residues: CASSTGENTEAFF. The full variable domain, with the rest looked up from reference TRBV18 and TRBJ1-1, is NAGVMQNPRHLVRRRGQEARLRCSPMKGHSHVYWYRQLPEEGLKFMVYLQKENIIDESGMPKERFSAEFPKEGPSILRIQQVVRGDSAAYFCASSTGENTEAFFGQGTRLTVV.

This rearrangement joins TRBV6-1 to TRBJ2-5; a weak D match, TRBD1 (6 bases). The germline V gene encodes CDR1 MNHNS and CDR2 SASEGT. The CDR3 covers 15 residues. The V and J ends lost 0 bases and 7 bases respectively, with 15 bases between them. The CDR3 DNA sequence: TGTGCCAGCAGTGAAGCGGGGCAGGGGAGAGGGACCCAGTACTTC. It is translated as CASSEAGQGRGTQYF.

The chain links TRBV7-9 to TRBJ1-2; tentative D call: TRBD1 (5 bases). The V gene's germline CDR1 is SEHNR and CDR2 FQNEAQ (reference sequence). The ends were cut back, 6 bases at V and 6 bases at J, with 14 bases in the middle. CDR3 length: 13 amino acids. The CDR3 region is CASRLAPGNGYTF. CDR3 bases: TGTGCCAGCAGACTAGCCCCAGGGAATGGCTACACCTTC.

The chain has TRBV28 and TRBJ1-2; a weak D match, TRBD1 (5 bases). Germline loops: CDR1 MDHEN, CDR2 SYDVKM. The CDR3 is 12 residues long. Here the CDR3 reads CVTRREGRGYTF. The CDR3 coding sequence is TGTGTAACCCGGAGGGAGGGACGGGGCTACACCTTC.

This clone was counted between two and nine times. The chain combines TRBV19 with TRBJ1-3; D is undetermined. V was shortened by 5 bases and J by 2 bases, with 22 bases between the two germline ends. There are 18 residues in the CDR3. The germline V gene encodes CDR1 LNHDA and CDR2 SQIVND (reference sequence). The CDR3 DNA is TGTGCCAGTAGTCCGCTTACGACGGGGAGGGTTGCTGGAAACACCATATATTTT. Protein: CASSPLTTGRVAGNTIYF.

The sample holds a few counts of this clone. The chain couples TRBV10-1 to TRBJ1-1; possible D gene TRBD1, 6 bases. This CDR3 is built from 14 residues. Trimming stripped 3 bases from V and 5 bases from J, with 13 bases between. Per the germline V gene, CDR1 is WNHNN and CDR2 is SYGVQD (reference sequence). The CDR3 is CASSESGDETEAFF. DNA of the CDR3: TGCGCCAGCAGTGAATCAGGGGATGAGACTGAAGCTTTCTTT.

This chain uses TRBV29-1 with TRBJ2-1; possible D gene TRBD2, 5 bases. This CDR3 comprises 13 residues. Per the germline V gene, CDR1 is SQVTM and CDR2 is ANQGSEA. V was clipped by 4 bases and J by 5 bases, with 12 bases between them. The CDR3 spells CSVARRADNEQFF. CDR3 sequence (DNA): TGCAGCGTTGCTCGCCGAGCGGACAATGAGCAGTTCTTC.

The chain carries TRBV30 and TRBJ2-7, with TRBD2 as a possible D gene (5 bases). The CDR3 runs 12 residues. CDR1 and CDR2 (germline): GTSNPN, SVGIG (reference sequence). Trimming pared 0 bases from V and 4 bases from J, leaving 7 bases between. CDR3 bases: TGTGCCTGGAGTGTACTAGGATACGAGCAGTACTTC. This translates into CAWSVLGYEQYF.

This clone was found once. The chain has TRBV18 and TRBJ2-1, with TRBD2 matching over 8 bases. Trimming took 5 bases from V and 6 from J; bases not matched to a gene: 15. The CDR3 length is 17 residues. The germline gives CDR1 KGHSH, CDR2 LQKENI. The CDR3 DNA follows: TGTGCCAGCTCAAGGCAGGACCCTATCCGGGGGGGCAATGAGCAGTTCTTC. It specifies CASSRQDPIRGGNEQFF.

The chain has TRBV28 and TRBJ2-7; no definite D call. The CDR3 has 12 residues. The V end lost 2 bases, the J end lost 6 bases, and 8 bases lay between the germline ends. Per germline, CDR1 MDHEN and CDR2 SYDVKM. The CDR3 coding sequence is TGTGCCAGCAGTTTAAGTCAGGTCGAGCAGTACTTC. Translation gives CASSLSQVEQYF.

In this sample, this clone turned up once. The sample contains more than one DNA sequence encoding this CDR3. V usage is TRBV28 and J usage is TRBJ1-1, with unresolved D. The CDR3 totals 14 residues. CDR1 is MDHEN and CDR2 is SYDVKM in the germline V gene. V gave up 2 bases and J gave up 2 bases, with 9 bases separating them. CDR3 nucleotide sequence: TGTGCCAGCAGTTTAGGGCAGGTTAACACTGAAGCTTTCTTT. Its translation is CASSLGQVNTEAFF.